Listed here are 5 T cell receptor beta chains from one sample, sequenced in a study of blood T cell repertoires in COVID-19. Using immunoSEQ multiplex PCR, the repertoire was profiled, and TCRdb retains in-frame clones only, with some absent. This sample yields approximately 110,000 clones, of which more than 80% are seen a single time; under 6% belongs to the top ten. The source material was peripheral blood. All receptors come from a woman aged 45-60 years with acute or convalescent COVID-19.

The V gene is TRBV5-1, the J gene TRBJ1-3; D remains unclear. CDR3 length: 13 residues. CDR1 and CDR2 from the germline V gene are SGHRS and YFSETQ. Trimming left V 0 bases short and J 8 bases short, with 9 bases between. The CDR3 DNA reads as TGCGCCAGCAGCTTGGGACCGGGAGACACCATATATTTT. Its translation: CASSLGPGDTIYF.

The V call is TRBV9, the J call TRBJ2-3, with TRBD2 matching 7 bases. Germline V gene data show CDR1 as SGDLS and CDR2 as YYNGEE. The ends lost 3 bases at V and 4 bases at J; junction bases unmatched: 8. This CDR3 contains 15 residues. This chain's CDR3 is CASSEGLYEADTQYF. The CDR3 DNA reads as TGTGCCAGCAGCGAGGGACTATACGAGGCAGATACGCAGTATTTT.

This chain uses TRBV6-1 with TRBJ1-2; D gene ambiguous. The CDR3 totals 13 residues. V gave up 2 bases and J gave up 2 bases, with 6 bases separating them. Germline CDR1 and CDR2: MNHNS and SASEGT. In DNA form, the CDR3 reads TGTGCCAGCAGTGAAATGAGAAACTATGGCTACACCTTC. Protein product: CASSEMRNYGYTF.

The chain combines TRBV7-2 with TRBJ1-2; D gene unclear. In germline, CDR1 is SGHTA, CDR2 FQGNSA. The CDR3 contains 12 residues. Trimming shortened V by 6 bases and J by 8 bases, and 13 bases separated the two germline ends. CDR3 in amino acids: CASSSDKGGYTF. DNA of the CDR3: TGTGCCAGCAGTTCCGACAAAGGAGGCTACACCTTC. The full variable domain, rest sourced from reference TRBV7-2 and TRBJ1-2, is GAGVSQSPSNKVTEKGKDVELRCDPISGHTALYWYRQSLGQGLEFLIYFQGNSAPDKSGLPSDRFSAERTGGSVSTLTIQRTQQEDSAVYLCASSSDKGGYTFGSGTRLTVV.

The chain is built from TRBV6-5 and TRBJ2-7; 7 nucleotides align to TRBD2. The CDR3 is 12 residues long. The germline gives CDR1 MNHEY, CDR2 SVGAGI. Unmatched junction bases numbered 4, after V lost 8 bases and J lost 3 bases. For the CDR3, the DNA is TGTGCCAGCCGGGAGGCTGGCTACGAGCAGTACTTC. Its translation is CASREAGYEQYF.